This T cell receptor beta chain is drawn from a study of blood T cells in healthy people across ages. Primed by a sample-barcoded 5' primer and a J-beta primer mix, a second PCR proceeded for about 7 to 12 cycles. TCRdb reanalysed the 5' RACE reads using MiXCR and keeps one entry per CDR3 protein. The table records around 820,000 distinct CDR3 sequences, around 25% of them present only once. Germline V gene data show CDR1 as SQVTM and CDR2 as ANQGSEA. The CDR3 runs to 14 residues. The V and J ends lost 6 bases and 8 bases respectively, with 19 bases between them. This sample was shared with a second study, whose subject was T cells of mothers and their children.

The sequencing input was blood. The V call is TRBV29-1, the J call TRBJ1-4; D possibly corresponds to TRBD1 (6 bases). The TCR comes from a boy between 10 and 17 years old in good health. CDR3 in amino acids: CSVPGGYSGEKLFF. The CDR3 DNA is TGCAGCGTCCCCGGGGGCTACTCCGGCGAAAAACTGTTTTTT.